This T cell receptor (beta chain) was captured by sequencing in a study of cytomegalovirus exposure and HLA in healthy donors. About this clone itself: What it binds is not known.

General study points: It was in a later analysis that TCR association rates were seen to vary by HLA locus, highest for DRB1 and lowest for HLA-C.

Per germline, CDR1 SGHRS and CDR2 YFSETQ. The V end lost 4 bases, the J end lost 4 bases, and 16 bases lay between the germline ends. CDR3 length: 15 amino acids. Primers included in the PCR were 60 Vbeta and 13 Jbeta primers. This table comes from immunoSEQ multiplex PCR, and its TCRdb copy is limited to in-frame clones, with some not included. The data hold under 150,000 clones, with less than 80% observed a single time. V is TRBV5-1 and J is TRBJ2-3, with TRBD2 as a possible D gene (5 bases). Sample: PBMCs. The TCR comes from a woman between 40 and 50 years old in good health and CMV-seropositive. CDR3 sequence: CASSPWGSVSDTQYF. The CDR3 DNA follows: TGCGCCAGCAGCCCTTGGGGTAGCGTTTCAGATACGCAGTATTTT.